The 3 T cell receptor beta chains given below trace back to one sample, sequenced in a study of blood T cell repertoires in COVID-19. Produced via immunoSEQ multiplex PCR; TCRdb's table is partial and in-frame only. Here the sample spans 120,000 or so clones, around nine tenths being singletons. The sequencing input was peripheral blood. The receptors shown here come from a human donor in a cohort sampled during active COVID-19.

The V and J genes are TRBV11-2 and TRBJ1-1; 7 bases align to TRBD1. Germline assignment: CDR1 SGHAT and CDR2 FQNNGV. This CDR3 contains 15 residues. With 5 bases clipped from V and 7 bases from J, the junction kept 13 bases outside the gene matches. This CDR3 reads CASSATGISGGEAFF. The CDR3 region has the DNA TGTGCCAGCAGCGCGACAGGGATATCCGGGGGTGAAGCTTTCTTT. Drawing the rest from reference TRBV11-2 and TRBJ1-1, the complete variable domain is EAGVAQSPRYKIIEKRQSVAFWCNPISGHATLYWYQQILGQGPKLLIQFQNNGVVDDSQLPKDRFSAERLKGVDSTLKIQPAKLEDSAVYLCASSATGISGGEAFFGQGTRLTVV.

This clone was detected a few times. The gene calls are TRBV27 and TRBJ1-2, with a tentative D call TRBD1 (6 bases). V gave up 5 bases and J gave up 3 bases, with 13 bases separating them. The CDR3 consists of 14 residues. The germline V gene has CDR1 MNHEY and CDR2 SMNVEV (reference sequence). The CDR3 DNA follows: TGTGCCAGCAGTCCCTGGACAGCTGACTATGGCTACACCTTC. It codes for CASSPWTADYGYTF.

The rearrangement uses TRBV27 and TRBJ2-2; 11 bases match TRBD2. CDR3 length equals 20 residues. Trimming cost V 6 bases and J 2 bases; bases outside gene matches: 17. In germline, CDR1 is MNHEY, CDR2 SMNVEV (reference sequence). This CDR3 is CASSNFGRGLAERNTGELFF. Here the CDR3 DNA reads TGTGCCAGCAGCAATTTTGGCCGGGGACTAGCGGAGAGAAACACCGGGGAGCTGTTTTTT.